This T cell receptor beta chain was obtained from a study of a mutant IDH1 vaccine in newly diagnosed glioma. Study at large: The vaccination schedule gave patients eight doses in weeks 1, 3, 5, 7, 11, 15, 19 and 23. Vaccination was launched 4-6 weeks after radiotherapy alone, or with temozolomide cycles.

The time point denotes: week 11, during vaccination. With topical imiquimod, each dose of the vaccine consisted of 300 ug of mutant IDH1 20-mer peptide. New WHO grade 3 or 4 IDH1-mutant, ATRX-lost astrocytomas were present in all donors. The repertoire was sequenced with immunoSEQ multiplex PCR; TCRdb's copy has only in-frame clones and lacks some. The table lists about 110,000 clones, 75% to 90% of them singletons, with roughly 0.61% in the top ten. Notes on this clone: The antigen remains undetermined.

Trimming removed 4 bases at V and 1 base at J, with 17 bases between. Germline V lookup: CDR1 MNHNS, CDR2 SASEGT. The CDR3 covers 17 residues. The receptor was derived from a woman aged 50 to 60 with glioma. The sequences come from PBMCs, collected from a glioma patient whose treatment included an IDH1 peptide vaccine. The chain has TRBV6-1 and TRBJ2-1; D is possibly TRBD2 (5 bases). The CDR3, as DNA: TGTGCCAGCAGTGTTAGGCTAGCTTCCCTATCCTACAATGAGCAGTTCTTC. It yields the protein CASSVRLASLSYNEQFF.